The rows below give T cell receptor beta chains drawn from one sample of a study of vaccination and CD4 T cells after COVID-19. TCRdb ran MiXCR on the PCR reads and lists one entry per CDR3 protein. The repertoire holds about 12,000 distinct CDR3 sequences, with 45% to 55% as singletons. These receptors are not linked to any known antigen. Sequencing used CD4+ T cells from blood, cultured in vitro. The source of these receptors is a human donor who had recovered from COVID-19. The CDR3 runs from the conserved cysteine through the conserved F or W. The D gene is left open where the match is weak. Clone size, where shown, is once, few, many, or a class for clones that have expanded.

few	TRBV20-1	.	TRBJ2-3	CSAWRGKYTDTQYF	TGCAGTGCTTGGCGCGGGAAGTACACAGATACGCAGTATTTT
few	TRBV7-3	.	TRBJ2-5	CASSSPTSSGVTYETQYF	TGTGCCAGCAGCTCACCCACTTCCTCAGGGGTTACGTACGAGACCCAGTACTTC
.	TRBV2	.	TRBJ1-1	CASSEMAGNTEAFF	TGTGCCAGCAGTGAAATGGCAGGGAACACTGAAGCTTTCTTT
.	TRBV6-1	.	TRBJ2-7	CATTDGTNYEQYF	TGTGCCACCACGGACGGAACCAACTACGAGCAGTACTTC
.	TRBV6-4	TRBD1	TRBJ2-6	CASSENRGSGANVLTF	TGTGCCAGCAGTGAGAACAGGGGGTCTGGGGCCAACGTCCTGACTTTC
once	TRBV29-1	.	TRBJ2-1	CSVEPGQRYNEQFF	TGCAGCGTTGAACCCGGACAGCGCTACAATGAGCAGTTCTTC
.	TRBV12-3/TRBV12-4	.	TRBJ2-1	CASRQTLSTTYNEQFF	TGTGCCAGCAGACAAACTTTAAGCACCACCTACAATGAGCAGTTCTTC
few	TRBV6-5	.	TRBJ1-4	CASSYRAAVNEKLFF	TGTGCCAGCAGTTACCGGGCAGCAGTCAATGAAAAACTGTTTTTT
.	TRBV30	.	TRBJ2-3	CAWSPGVADTQYF	TGTGCCTGGAGTCCCGGAGTGGCAGATACGCAGTATTTT
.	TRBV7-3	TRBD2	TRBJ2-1	CASSSSGISYNEQFF	TGTGCCAGCAGCAGTAGCGGGATATCCTACAATGAGCAGTTCTTC
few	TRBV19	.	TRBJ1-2	CASTSGGFGYTF	TGTGCCAGTACCTCGGGGGGGTTTGGCTACACCTTC
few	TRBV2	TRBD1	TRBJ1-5	CASRTGQGGNQPQHF	TGTGCCAGCAGAACGGGACAGGGCGGCAATCAGCCCCAGCATTTT
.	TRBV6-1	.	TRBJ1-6	CASRPTGPLGSPLHF	TGTGCCAGCAGACCTACAGGGCCCCTGGGTTCACCCCTCCACTTT
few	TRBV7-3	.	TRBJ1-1	CASSLGQNTEAFF	TGTGCCAGCAGCTTAGGACAGAACACTGAAGCTTTCTTT
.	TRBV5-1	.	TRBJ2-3	CASGGRRTDTQYF	TGCGCCAGCGGCGGGCGACGCACAGATACGCAGTATTTT
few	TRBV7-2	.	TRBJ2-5	CASSRGIFETQYF	TGTGCCAGCAGTAGAGGGATTTTCGAGACCCAGTACTTC
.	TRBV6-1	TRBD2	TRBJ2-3	CASRNSGRTTDTQYF	TGTGCCAGCAGAAATAGCGGGAGGACCACAGATACGCAGTATTTT